Listed below are T cell receptor beta chains from one sample, sequenced in a study of OX40 agonist ivuxolimab in advanced cancers. The repertoire was sequenced with immunoSEQ multiplex PCR; TCRdb's copy has only in-frame clones and lacks some. This sample has approximately 80,000 clones, with 80% to 95% found just once. The source was CD4+ or CD8+ T cells sorted from blood, collected in a trial of the OX40 agonist ivuxolimab. All receptors come from an adult with an advanced solid tumor such as melanoma, head and neck, liver or kidney cancer. Both conserved end residues are part of each CDR3. A D gene is named only where the DNA matches it firmly. The listing skips clone size in some rows; elsewhere it reads once, few, many or a size class.

j_gene | d_gene | v_gene | abundance | CDR3nt | CDR3aa
TRBJ2-3 | TRBD2 | TRBV29-1 | . | TGCAGCGTTGAAGATGGTGGGCTAGCGGGGGGGAGGGTTGATACGCAGTATTTT | CSVEDGGLAGGRVDTQYF
TRBJ2-1 | TRBD1 | TRBV5-1 | . | TGCGCCAGCAGCTTACGACAGGGTTCCTCCTACAATGAGCAGTTCTTC | CASSLRQGSSYNEQFF
TRBJ1-1 | . | TRBV6-4 | . | TGTGCCAGCAGTGAAGGGGGTACTGAAGCTTTCTTT | CASSEGGTEAFF
TRBJ2-2 | TRBD2 | TRBV6-1 | . | TGTGCCAGCAATCGGGGGGAAAATACCGGGGAGCTGTTTTTT | CASNRGENTGELFF
TRBJ2-3 | TRBD2 | TRBV5-8 | few | TGTGCCAGCAGCTTCGGTCTAGCGGGAGACTTTCGTACGCAGTATTTT | CASSFGLAGDFRTQYF
TRBJ2-2 | . | TRBV28 | . | TGTGCCAGCAGTTTGCACGGGGAGCTGTTTTTT | CASSLHGELFF
TRBJ1-2 | TRBD1 | TRBV10-2 | . | TGCGCCAGCAGTGGCCCTTTGGGACAGGGAATTGGAGGCTACACCTTC | CASSGPLGQGIGGYTF
TRBJ1-5 | . | TRBV7-2 | . | TGTGCCAGCAGCTTACACCGGGACTCGGAGATGCATTTT | CASSLHRDSEMHF
TRBJ2-5 | TRBD1 | TRBV11-3 | once | TGTGCCAGCAGCCCCGGGACAGGGGGCCAAGAGACCCAGTACTTC | CASSPGTGGQETQYF
TRBJ2-1 | . | TRBV28 | . | TGTGCCAGCAGTGCCTTACGGACAGCTTCCTACAATGAGCAGTTCTTC | CASSALRTASYNEQFF
TRBJ1-6 | . | TRBV9 | . | TGTGCCAGCAGCCCCCTCCCGGAGAATTCACCCCTCCACTTT | CASSPLPENSPLHF
TRBJ2-3 | TRBD1 | TRBV7-8 | . | TGTGCCAGCAGCTTAGCAGGACAGGGGACAGATACGCAGTATTTT | CASSLAGQGTDTQYF
TRBJ1-1 | . | TRBV4-2 | . | TGTGCCAGCAGCCATGCGAGTCCTGGGAGGACTGAAGCTTTCTTT | CASSHASPGRTEAFF
TRBJ2-2 | . | TRBV19 | . | TGTGCCAGTAGTATTCCCCGGGCCGGGGAGCTGTTTTTT | CASSIPRAGELFF
TRBJ1-1 | . | TRBV5-1 | . | TGCGCCAGCAGCTTGGCCGGGGGGTTGGGCACTGAAGCTTTCTTT | CASSLAGGLGTEAFF
TRBJ1-1 | TRBD1 | TRBV11-3 | few | TGTGCCAGCAGCCCTATGGATACAGGGGAGTACACTGAAGCTTTCTTT | CASSPMDTGEYTEAFF
TRBJ2-3 | . | TRBV29-1 | . | TGCAGCGTTGAAGATTGGAATGAAGGCGGGCAGGAAGGAACAGATACGCAGTATTTT | CSVEDWNEGGQEGTDTQYF
TRBJ2-7 | TRBD1 | TRBV7-9 | . | TGTGCCAGCAGCCTGGGACAGGGGATCGACGAGCAGTACTTC | CASSLGQGIDEQYF
TRBJ1-2 | . | TRBV28 | . | TGTGCCAGCAGTCTAGCCCGGGGACTATCTAACTATGGCTACACCTTC | CASSLARGLSNYGYTF
TRBJ2-1 | . | TRBV4-1 | . | TGCGCCAGCAGCCAAGACGGGGCAGGGTGGAATGAGCAGTTCTTC | CASSQDGAGWNEQFF
TRBJ2-6 | . | TRBV11-3 | . | TGTGCCAGCAGGGCTAGTGTTGGTGGGGCCAACGTCCTGACTTTC | CASRASVGGANVLTF
TRBJ1-2 | TRBD1 | TRBV4-3 | . | TGCGCCAGCAGCCAAGCAACGACAGGGACTAACTATGGCTACACCTTC | CASSQATTGTNYGYTF
TRBJ2-7 | TRBD1 | TRBV5-4 | . | TGTGCCAGCAGCCGACAGGGAGTCACCTACGAGCAGTACTTC | CASSRQGVTYEQYF
TRBJ2-5 | . | TRBV6-6 | . | TGTGCCAGCCGATCGGGACGTGGGGGGGAGACCCAGTACTTC | CASRSGRGGETQYF
TRBJ2-3 | . | TRBV23-1 | . | TGCGCCAGCAGTCAGGGGTCGGGTTCTAGCACAGATACGCAGTATTTT | CASSQGSGSSTDTQYF
TRBJ2-7 | . | TRBV29-1 | . | TGCAGCGTGCGGGGGCGCTCTGTCCCGCAGTACTTC | CSVRGRSVPQYF
TRBJ2-5 | . | TRBV6-1 | . | TGTGCCAGCACCCTAAGCGGGTTAGAAGAGACCCAGTACTTC | CASTLSGLEETQYF
TRBJ1-6 | TRBD1 | TRBV5-1 | once | TGCGCCAGCAGCCCTGGACAGGGAAATTCACCCCTCCACTTT | CASSPGQGNSPLHF
TRBJ1-3 | . | TRBV19 | once | TGTGCCAGTAAAATTATGGGGGGCACGAACACCATATATTTT | CASKIMGGTNTIYF
TRBJ1-2 | . | TRBV2 | few | TGTGCCAGCAGTGAGGGGGGGGACTATGGCTACACCTTC | CASSEGGDYGYTF
TRBJ2-7 | . | TRBV11-3 | . | TGTGCCAGCAGCTTAGTTGAGGACGGTATATACTTC | CASSLVEDGIYF
TRBJ2-5 | . | TRBV6-1 | . | TGTGCCAGCAGTGAACCCGGTAATGGCGAGACCCAGTACTTC | CASSEPGNGETQYF
TRBJ2-2 | . | TRBV9 | once | TGTGCCAGCAGCCCCCGGACGAGTGCCGGGGAGCTGTTTTTT | CASSPRTSAGELFF
TRBJ1-1 | . | TRBV7-2 | . | TGTGCCAGCAGAGGGCAGGCTGAAGCTTTCTTT | CASRGQAEAFF
TRBJ2-1 | TRBD2 | TRBV29-1 | . | TGCAGCGCTTTTGTAGCGGGAGGGCCCGATGAGCAGTTCTTC | CSAFVAGGPDEQFF
TRBJ2-5 | TRBD1 | TRBV7-9 | . | TGTGCCAGCAACCTGGGGTACAGGGGAGAGACCCAGTACTTC | CASNLGYRGETQYF
TRBJ2-6 | . | TRBV7-7 | once | TGTGCCAGCAGCCCTTTGTCTGGGGCCAACGTCCTGACTTTC | CASSPLSGANVLTF
TRBJ2-1 | TRBD1 | TRBV7-2 | . | TGTGCCAGCAGTCGACCGGGACAGGGTGTTAATGAGCAGTTCTTC | CASSRPGQGVNEQFF
TRBJ1-2 | . | TRBV28 | . | TGTGCCAGCAGTTTGGAACCCTCTCTTGGGGGCTACACCTTC | CASSLEPSLGGYTF
TRBJ2-7 | TRBD1 | TRBV19 | . | TGTGCCAGTAGTATGGGTGGGACAGGCCCCTACGAGCAGTACTTC | CASSMGGTGPYEQYF
TRBJ1-5 | TRBD1 | TRBV28 | . | TGTGCCAGCAGTTTCCACTCAGGGGGCAGGGGACAGCCCCAGCATTTT | CASSFHSGGRGQPQHF
TRBJ1-2 | TRBD1 | TRBV28 | . | TGTGCCAGCAGTCAAACAGGGGGCGTTTATGGCTACACCTTC | CASSQTGGVYGYTF
TRBJ2-7 | . | TRBV29-1 | . | TGCAGCGGCCAGAAAGGATCCTACGAGCAGTACTTC | CSGQKGSYEQYF
TRBJ2-3 | TRBD2 | TRBV6-5 | . | TGTGCCAGCAGTCGGACTAGCGGGACCCCAGATACGCAGTATTTT | CASSRTSGTPDTQYF
TRBJ2-1 | . | TRBV18 | . | TGTGCCAGCTCACTCAACGAAAATGAGCAGTTCTTC | CASSLNENEQFF
TRBJ2-1 | TRBD2 | TRBV9 | . | TGTGCCAGCAGCACCGAGCGGGGCTCCTACAATGAGCAGTTCTTC | CASSTERGSYNEQFF
TRBJ1-2 | TRBD1 | TRBV15 | . | TGTGCCACCAGCAGAGATTGGGGACAGGGCAGGGGCTACACCTTC | CATSRDWGQGRGYTF
TRBJ1-2 | . | TRBV2 | . | TGTGCCAGCAGTGTGGGGGCCAGCTTCTCTGGCTACACCTTC | CASSVGASFSGYTF
TRBJ1-6 | . | TRBV7-6 | . | TGTGCCAGCAGCTTGGTCCCGGGCCTTAGCTTTAGCTCCTATAATTCACCCCTCCACTTT | CASSLVPGLSFSSYNSPLHF
TRBJ1-6 | TRBD1 | TRBV30 | . | TGTGCCTGGAGCCGATGGGACAGGGGGGCCGTAGGTAATTCACCCCTCCACTTT | CAWSRWDRGAVGNSPLHF
TRBJ2-1 | TRBD2 | TRBV5-8 | . | TGTGCCAGCAGCTTGGTAGTTTATGGACTAGCGCGGAATGAGCAGTTCTTC | CASSLVVYGLARNEQFF
TRBJ1-2 | . | TRBV16 | . | TGTGCCAGCAGCCAATCTGAGGCGAACTATGGCTACACCTTC | CASSQSEANYGYTF
TRBJ2-5 | TRBD2 | TRBV19 | . | TGTGCCAGTAGTAAGAGCGGGGGCGCCGTAGGGGGGACCCAGTACTTC | CASSKSGGAVGGTQYF
TRBJ2-3 | . | TRBV2 | . | TGTGCCAGCAGTGGTGCCAATACGCAGTATTTT | CASSGANTQYF
TRBJ1-1 | . | TRBV7-9 | . | TGTGCCAGCAGCTTAAGTCGGTCGGCCGAAGCTTTCTTT | CASSLSRSAEAFF
TRBJ2-3 | TRBD2 | TRBV6-5 | . | TGTGCCAGCAGTTACTCCGGGACTAGCGGATATACGCAGTATTTT | CASSYSGTSGYTQYF
TRBJ2-1 | TRBD2 | TRBV4-1 | . | TGCGCCAGCAGCCATCCGCGGGGTTTTAGCGGGGGGGCCAATGAGCAGTTCTTC | CASSHPRGFSGGANEQFF
TRBJ2-2 | . | TRBV18 | . | TGTGCCAGCTCACCTAAAACAGAGAACACCGGGGAGCTGTTTTTT | CASSPKTENTGELFF
TRBJ2-7 | . | TRBV6-4 | . | TGTGCCAGCAGTGAATCGGGACAAGCCTACGAGCAGTACTTC | CASSESGQAYEQYF
TRBJ2-3 | . | TRBV7-9 | . | TGTGCCTGCCGGAGGGGCGGGGCTAGCACAGATACGCAGTATTTT | CACRRGGASTDTQYF